This TCR beta chain was found in a study of T cell responses to AZD1222 COVID-19 vaccine. Profiled with immunoSEQ multiplex PCR; TCRdb holds only in-frame clones, not every one. The table records more than 150,000 clones, 75% to 90% of them present only once. V was clipped by 5 bases and J by 4 bases; unmatched bases: 1. This CDR3 region has 14 residues. Per the germline V gene, CDR1 is SGHRS and CDR2 is YFSETQ. Study-wide points: A rise in Spike-specific TCR breadth and depth followed two AZD1222 doses. Nearly half of the spike-specific TCRs reportedly recognize variant regions that carry no mutations. Clonal diversity was possibly underestimated; the donors were predominantly white British and more often female. Spike-wide coverage was observed for vaccine-associated CD4 TCRs, with dominant responses at 160-218 and 743-854.

Remarks on this clone: Its antigen is currently unknown.

The receptor was derived from an adult in good health. This chain connects TRBV5-1 to TRBJ1-6; TRBD1 aligns across 9 bases. The sequencing here drew on peripheral blood, taken on day 0 of MenACWY control vaccination. CDR3 DNA: TGCGCCAGCAGGGGGACAGGGTATAATTCACCCCTCCACTTT. Its protein is CASRGTGYNSPLHF.